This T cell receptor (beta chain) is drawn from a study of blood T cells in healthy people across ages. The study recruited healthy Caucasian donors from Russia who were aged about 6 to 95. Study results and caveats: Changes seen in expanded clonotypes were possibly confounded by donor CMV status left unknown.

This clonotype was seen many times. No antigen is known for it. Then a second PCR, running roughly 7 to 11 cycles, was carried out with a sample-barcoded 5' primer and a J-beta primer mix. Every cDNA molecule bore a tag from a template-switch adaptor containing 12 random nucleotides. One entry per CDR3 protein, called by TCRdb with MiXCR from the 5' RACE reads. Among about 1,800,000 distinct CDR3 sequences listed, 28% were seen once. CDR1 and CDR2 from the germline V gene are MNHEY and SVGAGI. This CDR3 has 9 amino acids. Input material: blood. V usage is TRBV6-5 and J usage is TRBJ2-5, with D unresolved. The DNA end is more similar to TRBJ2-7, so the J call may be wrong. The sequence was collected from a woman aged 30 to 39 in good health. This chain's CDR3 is CASTIEQYF. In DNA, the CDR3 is TGTGCCAGCACTATCGAGCAGTACTTC.